The T cell receptor (beta chain) described here comes from a study of blood T cell repertoires in COVID-19. Overall study context: Some COVID-19 samples were acute and others convalescent; all came from the United States, Italy and Spain. T cells, B-cell-depleted T cells, or PBMCs provided the cDNA or gDNA that served as material.

This clone was seen just once. Using immunoSEQ multiplex PCR, the repertoire was profiled, and TCRdb retains in-frame clones only, with some absent. The sample includes a few hundred thousand clones, more than 90% of them seen just once. The CDR3 runs to 13 residues. The V gene lost 5 bases and the J gene lost 1 base, with 9 bases spanning the gap. Germline V lookup: CDR1 LNHDA, CDR2 SQIVND (reference sequence). Seattle's enrolled individuals joined amid active infection and were then monitored longitudinally. The TCR comes from a person under 35 with COVID-19, enrolled during active disease. The specimen was peripheral blood. The gene calls are TRBV19 and TRBJ2-7, with a weak D call TRBD1 (5 bases). The CDR3 DNA reads as TGTGCCAGTAGTTCAGGGCCATCCTACGAGCAGTACTTC. It codes for CASSSGPSYEQYF.